This TCR beta chain was profiled in a study of shared T cell receptors in the human thymus. Data came from immunoSEQ multiplex PCR; TCRdb stores just in-frame clones and leaves some out. The table includes 640,000 or so clones, around 87% detected once. This CDR3 has 19 residues. The germline CDR1 and CDR2 sequences are SGHDN and FVKESK. The ends were cut back, 0 bases at V and 3 bases at J, with 20 bases in the middle. These data also featured in a second study, about human thymus T cells. From that paper: The sample donors, healthy Finnish infants, were having corrective surgery for congenital heart defects. In unrelated individuals, thymic repertoires overlapped highly, according to related research.

J is TRBJ2-2 and V is TRBV14; a weak D match, TRBD1 (6 bases). Sequencing was carried out using thymocytes. The clonotype was recovered from a boy younger than two with a congenital heart defect. The CDR3 DNA reads as TGTGCCAGCAGCCAAGACCCCGGGACCAATGAGGGGGACACCGGGGAGCTGTTTTTT. Translated: CASSQDPGTNEGDTGELFF.